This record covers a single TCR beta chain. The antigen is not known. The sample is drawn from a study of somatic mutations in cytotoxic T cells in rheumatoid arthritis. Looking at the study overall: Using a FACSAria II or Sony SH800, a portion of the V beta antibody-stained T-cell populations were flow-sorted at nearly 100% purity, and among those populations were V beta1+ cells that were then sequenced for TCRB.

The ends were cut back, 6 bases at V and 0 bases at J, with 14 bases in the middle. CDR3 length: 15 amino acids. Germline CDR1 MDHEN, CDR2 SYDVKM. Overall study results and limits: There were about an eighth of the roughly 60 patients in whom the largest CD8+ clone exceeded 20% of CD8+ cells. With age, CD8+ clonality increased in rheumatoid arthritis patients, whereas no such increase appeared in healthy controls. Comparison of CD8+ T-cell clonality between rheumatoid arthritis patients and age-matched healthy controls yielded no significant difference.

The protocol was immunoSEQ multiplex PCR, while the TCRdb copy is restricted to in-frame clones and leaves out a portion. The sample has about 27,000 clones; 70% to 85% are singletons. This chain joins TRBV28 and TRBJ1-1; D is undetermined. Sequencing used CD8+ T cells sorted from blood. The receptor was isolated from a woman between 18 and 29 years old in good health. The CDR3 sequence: CASRPGLWMNTEAFF. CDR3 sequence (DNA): TGTGCCAGCAGACCAGGACTGTGGATGAACACTGAAGCTTTCTTT.